This T cell receptor beta chain was observed in a study of beta chain features in type 1 diabetes. Points from the study as a whole: When Type 1 diabetes patients were examined, their TCRB CDR3s proved moderately but significantly shorter in all four CD4+ subsets. Small HLA sub-analyses could not settle whether HLA shapes TCRB rearrangement. Over-representation of high TCR-expressing cells was a possible consequence of cDNA sequencing.

This clone was observed a few times. Its cognate antigen is unknown. The CDR3 has 14 amino acids. The V gene's germline CDR1 is MDHEN and CDR2 SYDVKM. V lost 5 bases to trimming and J lost 3 bases, with 13 bases between them. Reverse transcribing all isolated RNA meant expressed TCRB transcripts were sequenced. Produced via immunoSEQ multiplex PCR; TCRdb's table is partial and in-frame only. Here the sample spans 640,000 or so clones, roughly 13% being singletons. Markers CD45RO/CCR7/CD25/CD127/CD95/CD27 served to sort CD4+ naive, central memory, regulatory and stem cell-like memory cells. The authors obtained over 95% purity in all sorted populations.

This TCR derives from a man aged 18 to 29 with type 1 diabetes. The chain has TRBV28 and TRBJ1-2; the D gene is possibly TRBD1 (5 bases). The sequencing sample was made of naive CD4+ T cells from blood. CDR3 DNA sequence: TGTGCCAGCAGTGGCGAGGGGCCCCACTATGGCTACACCTTC. As protein: CASSGEGPHYGYTF.